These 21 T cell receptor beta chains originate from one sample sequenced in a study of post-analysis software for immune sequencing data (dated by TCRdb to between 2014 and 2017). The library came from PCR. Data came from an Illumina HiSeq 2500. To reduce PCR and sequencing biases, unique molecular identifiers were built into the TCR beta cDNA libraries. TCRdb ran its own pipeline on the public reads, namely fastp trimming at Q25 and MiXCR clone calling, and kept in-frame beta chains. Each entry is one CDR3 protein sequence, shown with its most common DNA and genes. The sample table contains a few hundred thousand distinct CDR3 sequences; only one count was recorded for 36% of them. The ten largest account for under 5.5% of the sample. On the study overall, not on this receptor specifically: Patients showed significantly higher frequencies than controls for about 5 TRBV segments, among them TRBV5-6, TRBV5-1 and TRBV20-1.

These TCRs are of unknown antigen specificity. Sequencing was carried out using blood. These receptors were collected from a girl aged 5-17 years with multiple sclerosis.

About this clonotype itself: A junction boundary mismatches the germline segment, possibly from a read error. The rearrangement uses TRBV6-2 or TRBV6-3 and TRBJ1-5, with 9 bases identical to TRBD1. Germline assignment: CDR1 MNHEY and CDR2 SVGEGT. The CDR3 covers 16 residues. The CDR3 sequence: CASSNSPGQGPQPQHF. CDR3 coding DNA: TGTGCCAGCAGTAACTCACCGGGACAGGGACCACAGCCCCAGCATTTT.

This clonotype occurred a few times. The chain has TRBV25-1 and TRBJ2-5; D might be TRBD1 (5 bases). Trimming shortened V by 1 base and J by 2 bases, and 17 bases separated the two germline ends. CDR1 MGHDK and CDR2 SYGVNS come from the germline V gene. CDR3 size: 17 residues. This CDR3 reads CASSESWGRRAQETQYF. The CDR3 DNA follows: TGTGCCAGCAGTGAATCTTGGGGCCGACGGGCTCAAGAGACCCAGTACTTC.

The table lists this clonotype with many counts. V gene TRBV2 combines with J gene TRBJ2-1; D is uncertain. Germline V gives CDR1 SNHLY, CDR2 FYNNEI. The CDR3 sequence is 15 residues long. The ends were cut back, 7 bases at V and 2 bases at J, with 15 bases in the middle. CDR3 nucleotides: TGTGCCAGCACCGGAGTCAGGACGCCCTACAATGAGCAGTTCTTC. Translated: CASTGVRTPYNEQFF.

CDR3 bases: TGTGCCAGCAGCTTGTTGTTAGCGGGGCTCACAGATACGCAGTATTTT. Protein: CASSLLLAGLTDTQYF. This chain connects TRBV5-6 to TRBJ2-3; 8 nucleotides match TRBD2. Germline V gives CDR1 SGHDT, CDR2 YYEEEE. This CDR3 contains 16 residues. The ends lost 1 base at V and 2 bases at J; junction bases unmatched: 6.

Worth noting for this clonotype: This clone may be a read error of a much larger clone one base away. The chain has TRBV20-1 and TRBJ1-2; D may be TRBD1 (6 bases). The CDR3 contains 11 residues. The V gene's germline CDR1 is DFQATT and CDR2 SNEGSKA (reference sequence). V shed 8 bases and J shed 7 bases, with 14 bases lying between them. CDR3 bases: TGCAGTATTCCGACAGGTGTTGGCTACACCTTC. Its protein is CSIPTGVGYTF.

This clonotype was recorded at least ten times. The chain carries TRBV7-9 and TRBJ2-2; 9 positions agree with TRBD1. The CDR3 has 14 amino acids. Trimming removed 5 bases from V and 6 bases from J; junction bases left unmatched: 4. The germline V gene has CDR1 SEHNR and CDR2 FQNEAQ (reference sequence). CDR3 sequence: CASSPRQGAGELFF. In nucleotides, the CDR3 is TGTGCCAGCAGCCCCAGACAGGGGGCCGGGGAGCTGTTTTTT.

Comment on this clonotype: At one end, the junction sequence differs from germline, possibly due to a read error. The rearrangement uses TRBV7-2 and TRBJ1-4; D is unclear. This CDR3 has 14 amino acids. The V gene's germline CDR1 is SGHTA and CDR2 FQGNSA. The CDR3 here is CASSLDETLEKLFF. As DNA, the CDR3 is TGTGCCAGCAGCTTAGATGAAACACTTGAAAAGCTGTTTTTT. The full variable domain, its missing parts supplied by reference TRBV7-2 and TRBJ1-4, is GAGVSQSPSNKVTEKGKDVELRCDPISGHTALYWYRQSLGQGLEFLIYFQGNSAPDKSGLPSDRFSAERTGGSVSTLTIQRTQQEDSAVYLCASSLDETLEKLFFGSGTQLSVL.

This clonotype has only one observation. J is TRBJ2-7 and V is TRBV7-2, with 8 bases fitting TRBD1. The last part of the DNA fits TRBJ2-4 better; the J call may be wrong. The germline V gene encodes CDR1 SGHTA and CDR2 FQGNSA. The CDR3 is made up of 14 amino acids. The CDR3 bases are TGTGCCAGCAGCTCCAGACAGGGGTCCTCCATTCAGTACTTC. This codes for CASSSRQGSSIQYF.

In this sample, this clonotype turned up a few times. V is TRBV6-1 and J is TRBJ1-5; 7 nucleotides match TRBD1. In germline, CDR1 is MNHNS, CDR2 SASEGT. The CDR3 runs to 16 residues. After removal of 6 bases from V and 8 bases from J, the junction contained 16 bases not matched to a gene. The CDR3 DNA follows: TGTGCCAGCAGCGCTGGACAGGCCGGGGGCTTGAAGCCCCAGCATTTT. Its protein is CASSAGQAGGLKPQHF.

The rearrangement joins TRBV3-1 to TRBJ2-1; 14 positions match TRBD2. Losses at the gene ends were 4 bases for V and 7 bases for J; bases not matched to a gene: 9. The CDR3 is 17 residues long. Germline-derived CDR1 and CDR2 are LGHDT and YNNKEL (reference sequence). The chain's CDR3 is CASSLGPGTSGRNEQFF. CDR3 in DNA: TGTGCCAGCAGCCTAGGCCCCGGGACTAGCGGGAGAAATGAGCAGTTCTTC.

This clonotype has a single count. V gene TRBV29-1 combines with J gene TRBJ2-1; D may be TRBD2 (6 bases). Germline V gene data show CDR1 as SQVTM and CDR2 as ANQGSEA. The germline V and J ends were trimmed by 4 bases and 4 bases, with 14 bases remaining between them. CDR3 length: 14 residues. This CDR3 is CSVVWGERYNEQFF. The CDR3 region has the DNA TGCAGCGTTGTTTGGGGGGAGAGGTACAATGAGCAGTTCTTC.

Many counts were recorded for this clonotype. CDR3 coding DNA: TGCGCCAGCAGCCCCGGTCTGGGCACTGCGGAGCCCCAGCATTTT. Its translation: CASSPGLGTAEPQHF. The chain carries TRBV4-1 and TRBJ1-5; D uncertain. CDR1 MGHRA and CDR2 YSYEKL come from the germline V gene. CDR3 length equals 15 residues. The V gene lost 4 bases and the J gene lost 8 bases, with 18 bases spanning the gap.

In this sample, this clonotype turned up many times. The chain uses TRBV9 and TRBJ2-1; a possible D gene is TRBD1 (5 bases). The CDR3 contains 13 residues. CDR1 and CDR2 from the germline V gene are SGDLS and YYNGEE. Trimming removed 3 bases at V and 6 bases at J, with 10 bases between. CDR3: CASSGATGNEQFF. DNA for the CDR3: TGTGCCAGCAGCGGAGCTACAGGCAATGAGCAGTTCTTC.

The CDR3 sequence is CSAATGGLNTGELFF. DNA for the CDR3: TGCAGTGCTGCTACAGGGGGCCTGAACACCGGGGAGCTGTTTTTT. This chain joins TRBV20-1 and TRBJ2-2; 9 positions agree with TRBD1. Germline V gives CDR1 DFQATT, CDR2 SNEGSKA (reference sequence). The V segment lost 5 bases and the J segment 1 base; nucleotides outside the gene matches: 5. The CDR3 length is 15 residues.

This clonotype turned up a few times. CDR3 sequence reads: CASSQTSKNTEAFF. As DNA, the CDR3 is TGTGCCAGCAGCCAGACATCAAAGAACACTGAAGCTTTCTTT. The V gene is TRBV3-1, the J gene TRBJ1-1; D is unclear. Trimming left V 3 bases short and J 1 base short, with 9 bases between. The V gene's germline CDR1 is LGHDT and CDR2 YNNKEL (reference sequence). The CDR3 loop spans 14 amino acids.

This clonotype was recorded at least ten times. As DNA, the CDR3 is TGTGCCAGCAGGTCGACAGGGCAAGAGACCCAGTACTTC. This encodes CASRSTGQETQYF. The V call is TRBV12-3 or TRBV12-4, the J call TRBJ2-5, with 7 bases aligning to TRBD1. CDR3 length: 13 amino acids. J gave up 2 bases and V 6 bases, and 3 bases lay outside the gene matches.

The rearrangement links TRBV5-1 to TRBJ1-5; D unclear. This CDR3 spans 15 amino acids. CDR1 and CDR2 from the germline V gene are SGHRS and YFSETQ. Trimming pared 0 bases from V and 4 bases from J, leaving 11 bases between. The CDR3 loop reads CASSLGPLVNQPQHF. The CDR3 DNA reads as TGCGCCAGCAGCTTGGGCCCCCTGGTAAATCAGCCCCAGCATTTT. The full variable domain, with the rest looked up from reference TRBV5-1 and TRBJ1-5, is KAGVTQTPRYLIKTRGQQVTLSCSPISGHRSVSWYQQTPGQGLQFLFEYFSETQRNKGNFPGRFSGRQFSNSRSEMNVSTLELGDSALYLCASSLGPLVNQPQHFGDGTRLSIL.

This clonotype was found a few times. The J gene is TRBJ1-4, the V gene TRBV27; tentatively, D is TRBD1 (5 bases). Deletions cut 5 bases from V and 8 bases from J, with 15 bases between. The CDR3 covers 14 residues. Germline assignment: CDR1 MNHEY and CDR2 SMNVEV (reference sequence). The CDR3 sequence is CASSSREGSEKLFF. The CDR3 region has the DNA TGTGCCAGCAGTAGCAGGGAGGGTAGCGAAAAACTGTTTTTT.

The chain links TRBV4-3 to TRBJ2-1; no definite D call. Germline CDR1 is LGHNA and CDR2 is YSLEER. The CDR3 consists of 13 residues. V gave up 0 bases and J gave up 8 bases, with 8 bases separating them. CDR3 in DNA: TGCGCCAGCAGCCAAGATGTGTGGGATGAGCAGTTCTTC. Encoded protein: CASSQDVWDEQFF.

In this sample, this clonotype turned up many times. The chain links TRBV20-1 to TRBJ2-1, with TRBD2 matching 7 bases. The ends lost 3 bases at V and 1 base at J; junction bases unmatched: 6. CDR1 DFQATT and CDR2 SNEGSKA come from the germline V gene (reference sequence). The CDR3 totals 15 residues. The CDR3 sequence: CSASGLAVSYNEQFF. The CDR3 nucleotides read TGCAGTGCTAGCGGGCTAGCGGTTTCCTACAATGAGCAGTTCTTC.

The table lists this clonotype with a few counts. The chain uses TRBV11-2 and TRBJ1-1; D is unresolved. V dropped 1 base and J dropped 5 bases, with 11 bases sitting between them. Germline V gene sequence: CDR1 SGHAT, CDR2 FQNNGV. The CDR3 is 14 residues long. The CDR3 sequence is CASSLGRPRTEAFF. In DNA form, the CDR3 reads TGTGCCAGCAGCTTAGGACGGCCGAGGACTGAAGCTTTCTTT.